A single sample gave rise to the 29 T cell receptor beta chains below, sequenced in a study of cytomegalovirus exposure and HLA in healthy donors. The PCR used 60 Vbeta and 13 Jbeta primers. Libraries were prepared by immunoSEQ multiplex PCR; TCRdb keeps only in-frame clonotypes and omits some of them. The sample has 150,000 to 200,000 clones, approximately 72% seen once. Source material: PBMCs. Every receptor here comes from a human donor in good health.

The gene calls are TRBV20-1 and TRBJ2-7, with D perhaps matching TRBD2 (6 bases). Germline V gene lookup returns CDR1 DFQATT and CDR2 SNEGSKA (reference sequence). Trimming took 6 bases from V and 2 from J, leaving 8 bases between them. CDR3 size: 11 residues. This chain's CDR3 is CSAGTPYEQYF. CDR3 DNA sequence: TGCAGTGCCGGGACTCCCTACGAGCAGTACTTC.

The chain combines TRBV5-1 with TRBJ1-2; D ambiguous. Trimming pared 3 bases from V and 6 bases from J, leaving 9 bases between. Germline V gene data show CDR1 as SGHRS and CDR2 as YFSETQ. The CDR3 runs 12 residues. CDR3 region: CASSSTVDGYTF. CDR3 sequence (DNA): TGCGCCAGCAGCTCAACAGTAGATGGCTACACCTTC. Full variable domain (missing parts from reference TRBV5-1 and TRBJ1-2): KAGVTQTPRYLIKTRGQQVTLSCSPISGHRSVSWYQQTPGQGLQFLFEYFSETQRNKGNFPGRFSGRQFSNSRSEMNVSTLELGDSALYLCASSSTVDGYTFGSGTRLTVV.

This clone was seen once. The chain joins TRBV6-6 to TRBJ1-1; tentative D call: TRBD1 (6 bases). The CDR3 length is 14 residues. Trimming pared 7 bases from V and 1 base from J, leaving 13 bases between. Germline V gives CDR1 MNHNY, CDR2 SVGAGI (reference sequence). CDR3 protein: CASTTGHTNTEAFF. In DNA, the CDR3 is TGTGCCAGCACCACGGGACATACGAACACTGAAGCTTTCTTT.

This chain uses TRBV7-6 with TRBJ1-5; TRBD1 might be the D (5 bases). Trimming took 0 bases from V and 3 from J, leaving 9 bases between them. Germline loops: CDR1 SGHVS, CDR2 FNYEAQ. The CDR3 sequence is 15 residues long. CDR3 in amino acids: CASSLAPGYNQPQHF. The CDR3 DNA is TGTGCCAGCAGCTTAGCGCCAGGGTACAATCAGCCCCAGCATTTT.

The chain uses TRBV18 and TRBJ2-3; the match to TRBD2 covers 12 bases. Per germline, CDR1 KGHSH and CDR2 LQKENI. The V and J ends lost 1 base and 4 bases, in that order; junction bases with no gene match: 6. This CDR3 contains 17 residues. The CDR3 here is CASSPLASGGASDTQYF. Here the CDR3 DNA reads TGTGCCAGCTCACCACTGGCTAGCGGGGGGGCCTCAGATACGCAGTATTTT. Using reference TRBV18 and TRBJ2-3 for the parts outside the CDR3, the full variable domain is NAGVMQNPRHLVRRRGQEARLRCSPMKGHSHVYWYRQLPEEGLKFMVYLQKENIIDESGMPKERFSAEFPKEGPSILRIQQVVRGDSAAYFCASSPLASGGASDTQYFGPGTRLTVL.

The chain uses TRBV6-6 and TRBJ1-1; TRBD1 agrees at 9 bases. CDR1 and CDR2 (germline): MNHNY, SVGAGI (reference sequence). V was clipped by 8 bases and J by 5 bases; unmatched bases: 3. There are 12 residues in the CDR3. CDR3 bases: TGTGCCAGCGGGGACAGGGTAACTGAAGCTTTCTTT. Encoded protein: CASGDRVTEAFF.

The gene calls are TRBV25-1 and TRBJ2-7, with 8 bases that match TRBD1. Germline V gene lookup returns CDR1 MGHDK and CDR2 SYGVNS. This CDR3 contains 13 residues. Unmatched junction bases numbered 4, after V lost 4 bases and J lost 5 bases. As DNA, the CDR3 is TGTGCCAGCAGTGGGGACAGGCCCCACGAGCAGTACTTC. This gives the protein CASSGDRPHEQYF.

CDR3 sequence: CAITGQGEDTQYF. CDR3 bases: TGTGCCATCACGGGACAGGGGGAAGATACGCAGTATTTT. This chain joins TRBV10-3 and TRBJ2-3; 11 bases are shared with TRBD1. The V and J ends lost 7 bases and 5 bases, in that order; junction bases with no gene match: 2. Per the germline V gene, CDR1 is ENHRY and CDR2 is SYGVKD. There are 13 residues in the CDR3.

This clone turned up a few times. The V and J genes are TRBV7-3 and TRBJ2-1; D gene ambiguous. Germline CDR1 reads SGHTA; CDR2 reads FQGTGA. The V and J ends lost 6 bases and 7 bases respectively, with 10 bases between them. The CDR3 length is 12 residues. DNA of the CDR3: TGTGCCAGCAGGTCCTTGAGGAATGAGCAGTTCTTC. It is translated as CASRSLRNEQFF.

The gene calls are TRBV7-2 and TRBJ2-3; D call uncertain. This CDR3 contains 14 residues. Trimming stripped 5 bases from V and 2 bases from J, with 11 bases between. Germline V CDR1 and CDR2: SGHTA, FQGNSA. In DNA form, the CDR3 reads TGTGCCAGCAGCCTTGCCGGGTTCACAGATACGCAGTATTTT. It encodes CASSLAGFTDTQYF.

This clone was found a few times. The chain recombines TRBV9 with TRBJ2-7; 14 bases line up with TRBD2. V was pared by 3 bases and J by 0 bases, with 5 bases of the junction left unmatched. The CDR3 covers 17 residues. Looked up from germline, CDR1 is SGDLS and CDR2 is YYNGEE. Here the CDR3 DNA reads TGTGCCAGCAGCGGAGGACTAGCGGGGGGTCTCTCCTACGAGCAGTACTTC. Residues: CASSGGLAGGLSYEQYF.

Concerning this clone itself: The sample holds other DNA sequences that translate to the same CDR3. This chain uses TRBV6-5 with TRBJ1-1, with 8 bases matching TRBD1. With 3 bases clipped from V and 1 base from J, the junction kept 1 base outside the gene matches. Per the germline V gene, CDR1 is MNHEY and CDR2 is SVGAGI. The CDR3 contains 14 residues. CDR3 bases: TGTGCCAGCAGTTATGGGACAGGGAACACTGAAGCTTTCTTT. Translating gives CASSYGTGNTEAFF.

The chain carries TRBV6-6 and TRBJ2-7, with D possibly TRBD1 on 5 matching bases. Per germline, CDR1 MNHNY and CDR2 SVGAGI (reference sequence). The CDR3 totals 14 residues. The V gene lost 0 bases and the J gene lost 0 bases, with 6 bases spanning the gap. CDR3 sequence: CASSYSDSSYEQYF. The CDR3 DNA follows: TGTGCCAGCAGTTACTCCGACAGCTCCTACGAGCAGTACTTC.

This clone was counted a single time. The chain is built from TRBV19 and TRBJ1-2; D possibly corresponds to TRBD1 (5 bases). V was shortened by 7 bases and J by 5 bases, with 26 bases between the two germline ends. The CDR3 sequence is 17 residues long. CDR1 is LNHDA and CDR2 is SQIVND in the germline V gene (reference sequence). The CDR3 sequence: CASNPPYRRLGRYGYTF. CDR3 DNA sequence: TGTGCCAGTAACCCACCTTACAGGAGATTGGGGAGGTATGGCTACACCTTC. The full variable domain, with the rest looked up from reference TRBV19 and TRBJ1-2, is DGGITQSPKYLFRKEGQNVTLSCEQNLNHDAMYWYRQDPGQGLRLIYYSQIVNDFQKGDIAEGYSVSREKKESFPLTVTSAQKNPTAFYLCASNPPYRRLGRYGYTFGSGTRLTVV.

The genes are TRBV5-1 and TRBJ2-1; unclear D gene. Looked up from germline, CDR1 is SGHRS and CDR2 is YFSETQ. With 4 bases removed from V and 0 bases from J, the gap between germline ends came to 11 bases. The CDR3 consists of 15 residues. The CDR3 DNA sequence: TGCGCCAGCAGCCCAAGTCCGAGCTCCTACAATGAGCAGTTCTTC. It is translated as CASSPSPSSYNEQFF.

This rearrangement joins TRBV27 to TRBJ1-2; D unclear. This CDR3 region has 14 residues. Deletions cut 7 bases from V and 5 bases from J, with 17 bases between. The germline gives CDR1 MNHEY, CDR2 SMNVEV (reference sequence). This CDR3 is CASTHVGVGYGYTF. CDR3 bases: TGTGCCAGCACCCACGTAGGAGTGGGTTATGGCTACACCTTC.

This chain connects TRBV6-6 to TRBJ1-1; 9 nucleotides align to TRBD1. Germline V lookup: CDR1 MNHNY, CDR2 SVGAGI (reference sequence). The trim removed 5 bases at V and 7 bases at J, leaving 5 bases unmatched. The CDR3 runs 13 residues. The DNA for the CDR3 is TGTGCCAGCAGTGCGACAGGGGGGCATGAAGCTTTCTTT. As protein: CASSATGGHEAFF.

The rearrangement joins TRBV7-3 to TRBJ2-3; TRBD2 might be the D (6 bases). The germline V gene encodes CDR1 SGHTA and CDR2 FQGTGA. The CDR3 is 14 residues long. V lost 9 bases and J 4 bases, leaving 17 bases between the germline ends. CDR3 sequence reads: CASTSGVGPDTQYF. Here the CDR3 DNA reads TGTGCCAGTACCTCGGGGGTTGGTCCAGATACGCAGTATTTT.

The chain couples TRBV6-4 to TRBJ1-6; D possibly corresponds to TRBD1 (6 bases). CDR1 and CDR2 (germline): MRHNA, SNTAGT. The CDR3 runs to 16 residues. V was cut by 6 bases and J by 0 bases, with 12 bases left in between. The CDR3 is CASRAEQGSYNSPLHF. As DNA, the CDR3 is TGTGCCAGCAGAGCCGAACAGGGCTCCTATAATTCACCCCTCCACTTT.

V is TRBV5-8 and J is TRBJ2-3; no clear D. Deletions cut 0 bases from V and 2 bases from J, with 13 bases between. This CDR3 contains 16 residues. Germline V gene sequence: CDR1 SGHTS, CDR2 YDEGEE. The chain's CDR3 is CASSLANAADTDTQYF. The CDR3 DNA reads as TGTGCCAGCAGCTTGGCCAATGCGGCAGACACAGATACGCAGTATTTT.

This clone was found a few times. The V and J genes are TRBV5-6 and TRBJ1-1; no definite D call. The CDR3 runs to 14 residues. The germline V gene encodes CDR1 SGHDT and CDR2 YYEEEE. Trimming pared 1 base from V and 4 bases from J, leaving 11 bases between. CDR3 bases: TGTGCCAGCAGCTTGACAGACTATACCACTGAAGCTTTCTTT. Translating gives CASSLTDYTTEAFF.

This chain links TRBV6-1 with TRBJ2-7; 7 positions agree with TRBD1. Germline values: CDR1 MNHNS, CDR2 SASEGT. The junction had 6 bases not matched to a gene; V was cut back by 6 bases and J by 1 base. The CDR3 sequence is 14 residues long. CDR3 DNA: TGTGCCAGCAGACGGGACAGCGCTTCCTACGAGCAGTACTTC. Encoded protein: CASRRDSASYEQYF.

This clone was seen more than once but under ten times. The chain joins TRBV9 to TRBJ2-5; the D gene is possibly TRBD2 (5 bases). Germline V gene data show CDR1 as SGDLS and CDR2 as YYNGEE. This CDR3 contains 14 residues. The V end was cut by 0 bases, the J end by 4 bases, with 10 bases between. The CDR3 reads CASSVGPEGETQYF. As DNA, the CDR3 is TGTGCCAGCAGCGTAGGTCCAGAGGGAGAGACCCAGTACTTC.

The chain couples TRBV7-6 to TRBJ2-3, with 8 bases lining up with TRBD2. CDR1 and CDR2 (germline): SGHVS, FNYEAQ. The trim removed 3 bases at V and 5 bases at J, leaving 7 bases unmatched. The CDR3 runs 15 residues. The CDR3 nucleotides read TGTGCCAGCAGCTTTAACGGGGGGGCGGGAGATACGCAGTATTTT. It encodes CASSFNGGAGDTQYF.

V usage is TRBV9 and J usage is TRBJ2-1; D may be TRBD2 (5 bases). The CDR3 spans 15 residues. CDR1 is SGDLS and CDR2 is YYNGEE in the germline V gene. V lost 1 base, J lost 6 bases, and 14 bases lay in between. The DNA for the CDR3 is TGTGCCAGCAGCGTAAAGGACTTCTTTCCCAATGAGCAGTTCTTC. Its protein product is CASSVKDFFPNEQFF. Full variable domain (remainder filled in from reference TRBV9 and TRBJ2-1): DSGVTQTPKHLITATGQRVTLRCSPRSGDLSVYWYQQSLDQGLQFLIQYYNGEERAKGNILERFSAQQFPDLHSELNLSSLELGDSALYFCASSVKDFFPNEQFFGPGTRLTVL.

The count of this clone is one. This chain joins TRBV7-2 and TRBJ2-3; 7 bases map to TRBD1. Per germline, CDR1 SGHTA and CDR2 FQGNSA. The CDR3 runs 15 residues. The junction had 6 bases not matched to a gene; V was cut back by 5 bases and J by 1 base. The CDR3 spells CASSLGQVGTDTQYF. The DNA of the CDR3 is TGTGCCAGCAGCCTCGGACAGGTGGGCACAGATACGCAGTATTTT. The whole variable domain, filled in from reference TRBV7-2 and TRBJ2-3, reads GAGVSQSPSNKVTEKGKDVELRCDPISGHTALYWYRQSLGQGLEFLIYFQGNSAPDKSGLPSDRFSAERTGGSVSTLTIQRTQQEDSAVYLCASSLGQVGTDTQYFGPGTRLTVL.

The V and J genes are TRBV10-3 and TRBJ1-1; a possible D gene is TRBD1 (5 bases). The V and J ends lost 0 bases and 1 base respectively, with 18 bases between them. The CDR3 covers 18 residues. Germline-derived CDR1 and CDR2 are ENHRY and SYGVKD. Written as DNA, the CDR3 is TGTGCCATCAGTGAGTCGAAGGGTCGGGGGACTCCGAACACTGAAGCTTTCTTT. Translated: CAISESKGRGTPNTEAFF.

V usage is TRBV5-6 and J usage is TRBJ2-3, with TRBD2 matching 7 bases. V trimming: 0 bases; J trimming: 2 bases; junction bases outside the gene matches: 6. Germline-derived CDR1 and CDR2 are SGHDT and YYEEEE. The CDR3 length is 16 residues. The CDR3, as DNA: TGTGCCAGCAGCTTGGGGGGCGGGGGATACACAGATACGCAGTATTTT. Amino acid sequence: CASSLGGGGYTDTQYF.

The rearrangement uses TRBV20-1 and TRBJ2-4; D perhaps matches TRBD2 (5 bases). Trimming took 5 bases from V and 9 from J, leaving 11 bases between them. CDR3 length equals 11 residues. CDR1 DFQATT and CDR2 SNEGSKA come from the germline V gene (reference sequence). CDR3 region: CSAHNRGIQYF. CDR3 nucleotides: TGCAGTGCTCATAACCGGGGCATTCAGTACTTC.